This T cell receptor beta chain was recovered during a study of identical twins. General study points: Where out-of-frame alpha sequences were twin-shared, they showed excess low generation probability.

The J segment lost 2 bases and the V segment lost 10 bases, leaving 8 bases of the junction unmatched. CDR1 is WNHNN and CDR2 is SYGVQD in the germline V gene (reference sequence). The CDR3 sequence is 16 residues long. This clonotype occurred a few times. Its matching antigen is unknown. A single record per CDR3 protein comes from TCRdb applying MiXCR to the 5' RACE reads. The profile shows roughly 770,000 distinct CDR3 sequences, 15% to 20% of them singletons. These records were also assigned to another study, of T cells expressing NK-cell markers. That paper adds: Dominant NKG2C+ clonotypes were found to form roughly 1.0-7.0% of CD8+ T cells in roughly 6 donors.

The genes are TRBV10-1 and TRBJ2-3, with 14 bases fitting TRBD2. What was sequenced was PBMCs. This TCR was recovered from a woman younger than 35 in good health. The CDR3 bases are TGCGCCACAGGAGGGACTAGCGGGGGTTTCACAGATACGCAGTATTTT. It yields the protein CATGGTSGGFTDTQYF.